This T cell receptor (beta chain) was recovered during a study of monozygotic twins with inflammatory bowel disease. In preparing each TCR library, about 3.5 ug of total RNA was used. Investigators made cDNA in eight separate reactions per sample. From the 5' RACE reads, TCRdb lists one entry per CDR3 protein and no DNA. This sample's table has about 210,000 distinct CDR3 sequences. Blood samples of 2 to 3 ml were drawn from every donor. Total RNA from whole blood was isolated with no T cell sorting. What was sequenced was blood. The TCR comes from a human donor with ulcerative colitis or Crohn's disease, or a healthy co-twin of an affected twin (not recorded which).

CDR3: CASSSGLGVDEQFF. The chain joins TRBV7-2 to TRBJ2-1; TCRdb gives TRBD2 as the D gene, but with no DNA this cannot be confirmed. This CDR3 spans 14 amino acids. CDR1 SGHTA and CDR2 FQGNSA come from the germline V gene.